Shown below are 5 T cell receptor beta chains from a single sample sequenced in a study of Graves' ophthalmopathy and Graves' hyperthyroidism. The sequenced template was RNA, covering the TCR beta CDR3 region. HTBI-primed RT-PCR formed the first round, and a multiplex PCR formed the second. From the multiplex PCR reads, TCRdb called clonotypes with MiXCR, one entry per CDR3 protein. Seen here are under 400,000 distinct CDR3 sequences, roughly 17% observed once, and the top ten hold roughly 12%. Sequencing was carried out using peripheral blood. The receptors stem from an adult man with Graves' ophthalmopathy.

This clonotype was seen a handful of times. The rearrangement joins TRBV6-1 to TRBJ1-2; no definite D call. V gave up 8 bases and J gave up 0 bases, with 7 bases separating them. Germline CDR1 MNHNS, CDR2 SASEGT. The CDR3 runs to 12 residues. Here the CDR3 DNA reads TGTGCCAGCCGTCGGGCTAACTATGGCTACACCTTC. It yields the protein CASRRANYGYTF.

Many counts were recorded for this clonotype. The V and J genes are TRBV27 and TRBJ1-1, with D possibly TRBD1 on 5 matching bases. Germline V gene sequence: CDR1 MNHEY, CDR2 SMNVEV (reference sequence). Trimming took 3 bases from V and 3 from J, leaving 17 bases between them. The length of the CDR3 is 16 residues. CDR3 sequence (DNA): TGTGCCAGCAGTTTTACAGGTCCACTAAGGGACACTGAAGCTTTCTTT. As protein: CASSFTGPLRDTEAFF.

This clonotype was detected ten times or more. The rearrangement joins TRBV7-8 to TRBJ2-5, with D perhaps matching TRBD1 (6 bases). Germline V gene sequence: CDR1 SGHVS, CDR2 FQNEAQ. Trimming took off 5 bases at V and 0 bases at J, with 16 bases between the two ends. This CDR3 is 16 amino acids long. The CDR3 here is CASSPNLDRYQETQYF. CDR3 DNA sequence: TGTGCCAGCAGCCCTAATTTAGACAGGTACCAAGAGACCCAGTACTTC.

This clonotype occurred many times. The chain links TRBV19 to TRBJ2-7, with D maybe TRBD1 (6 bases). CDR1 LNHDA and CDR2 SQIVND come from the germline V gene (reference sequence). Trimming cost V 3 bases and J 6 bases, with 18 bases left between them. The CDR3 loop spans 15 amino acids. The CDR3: CASSIQGSEKGEQYF. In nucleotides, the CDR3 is TGTGCCAGTAGTATTCAGGGGAGCGAGAAGGGCGAGCAGTACTTC. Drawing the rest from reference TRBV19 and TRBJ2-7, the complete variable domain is DGGITQSPKYLFRKEGQNVTLSCEQNLNHDAMYWYRQDPGQGLRLIYYSQIVNDFQKGDIAEGYSVSREKKESFPLTVTSAQKNPTAFYLCASSIQGSEKGEQYFGPGTRLTVT.

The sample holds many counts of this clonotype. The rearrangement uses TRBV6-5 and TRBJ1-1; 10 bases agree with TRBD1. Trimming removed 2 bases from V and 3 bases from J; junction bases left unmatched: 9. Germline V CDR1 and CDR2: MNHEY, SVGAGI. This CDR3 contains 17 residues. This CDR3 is CASSYTKTGGRYTEAFF. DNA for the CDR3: TGTGCCAGCAGTTACACAAAGACAGGGGGCCGGTACACTGAAGCTTTCTTT.